These T cell receptor beta chains were read from a single sample in a study of blood T cell repertoires in COVID-19. TCRdb keeps only in-frame clones here, not all; method: immunoSEQ multiplex PCR. Altogether 70,000 to 100,000 clones are present, about 70% being singletons, with the ten largest covering around 25%. Material for sequencing was peripheral blood. The source of these receptors is a woman aged 60-70 years in a cohort sampled during active or convalescent COVID-19. CDR3s include the opening cysteine and the closing phenylalanine or tryptophan. A D gene is named only where the DNA matches it firmly. Rows may omit the clone size; those that give it use once, few, many or a size class.

d_call,clone_size,j_call,v_call,cdr3_nt,cdr3_aa
TRBD1,-,TRBJ2-7,TRBV5-4,TGTGCCAGCAGCTTGGACAGGGGTGGCGACGAGCAGTACTTC,CASSLDRGGDEQYF
-,-,TRBJ2-4,TRBV5-6,TGTGCCAGCAGCTTGGACTACCCGCGGGCCAAAAACATTCAGTACTTC,CASSLDYPRAKNIQYF
-,-,TRBJ2-5,TRBV7-3,TGTGCCAGCAGCCTCGGGGGGCGGGGCTCTGGAGAGACCCAGTACTTC,CASSLGGRGSGETQYF
-,-,TRBJ1-2,TRBV2,TGTGCCAGCAGTGTAGGTCGAGGATACTATGGCTACACCTTC,CASSVGRGYYGYTF
-,once,TRBJ1-6,TRBV5-6,TGTGCCAGCAGCTTGATCCGCTCCTATAATTCACCCCTCCACTTT,CASSLIRSYNSPLHF
-,-,TRBJ2-1,TRBV5-1,TGCGCCAGCAGCCCGGCTAGCTTCAATGAGCAGTTCTTC,CASSPASFNEQFF
-,-,TRBJ2-1,TRBV15,TGTGCCACCAGCAGAGATCCCCGCGGACAGAGGGGCAATGAGCAGTTCTTC,CATSRDPRGQRGNEQFF
-,few,TRBJ2-7,TRBV11-2,TGTGCCAGCAGCTTCACCGGGTCAATGAGGGCGCAGTACTTC,CASSFTGSMRAQYF
-,-,TRBJ2-3,TRBV6-1,TGTGCCAGCAGTGAAGATCGGGGAGATACGCAGTATTTT,CASSEDRGDTQYF
TRBD1,-,TRBJ2-7,TRBV28,TGTGCCGCCCGGAACAGGGGGCCCTACGAGCAGTACTTC,CAARNRGPYEQYF
TRBD1,-,TRBJ1-2,TRBV12-3/TRBV12-4,TGTGCCAGCAGTATAGACAGGGAAATCGGCTACACCTTC,CASSIDREIGYTF
-,few,TRBJ2-2,TRBV11-2,TGTGCCAGCAGCTTAATCCTAATTCGGGGTTCGAACACCGGGGAGCTGTTTTTT,CASSLILIRGSNTGELFF
-,many,TRBJ2-7,TRBV19,TGTGCCAGTAGTCGGAGGTCAGAGAACTACGAGCAGTACTTC,CASSRRSENYEQYF
-,-,TRBJ2-3,TRBV5-4,TGTGCCAGCAGCTTGGTGTCGGCACCCGGAGGAAATACGCAGTATTTT,CASSLVSAPGGNTQYF
-,few,TRBJ2-2,TRBV9,TGTGCCAGCAGCGCTGGCCCAACCGGGGACACCGGGGAGCTGTTTTTT,CASSAGPTGDTGELFF
TRBD1,-,TRBJ2-6,TRBV6-6,TGTGCCAGCAGTCCTGGGACAGGTGGAAGCTCTGGGGCCAACGTCCTGACTTTC,CASSPGTGGSSGANVLTF
-,once,TRBJ1-4,TRBV5-4,TGTGCCAGCAGCTTGGGAGAGGAAAAACTGTTTTTT,CASSLGEEKLFF
-,-,TRBJ2-2,TRBV28,TGTGCCAGCTGGAACAGGCGCACCGGGGAGCTGTTTTTT,CASWNRRTGELFF
TRBD1,few,TRBJ2-7,TRBV9,TGTGCCAGCAGCGCTGCAGGGGGTTTCTCCTACGAGCAGTACTTC,CASSAAGGFSYEQYF
-,-,TRBJ1-5,TRBV2,TGTGCCAGCAGTTCAAGGGGAAATAGCAATCAGCCCCAGCATTTT,CASSSRGNSNQPQHF
TRBD2,-,TRBJ2-5,TRBV27,TGTGCCAGCAGTTTAGGCGCTAGCGGGGATCATGAGACCCAGTACTTC,CASSLGASGDHETQYF
TRBD1,-,TRBJ2-7,TRBV5-4,TGTGCCAGCAGCTCTGGACAGGGTGGAAACTACGAGCAGTACTTC,CASSSGQGGNYEQYF
-,-,TRBJ1-3,TRBV7-8,TGTGCCAGCAGCTTTCAGGGCGCTGGAAACACCATATATTTT,CASSFQGAGNTIYF
-,-,TRBJ2-5,TRBV6-6,TGTGCCAGCAGTTACACGGGAAGGGAGACCCAGTACTTC,CASSYTGRETQYF
-,-,TRBJ2-7,TRBV5-8,TGTGCCAGCAGCTTGAGTTTAGCGACGGCCCCGGAAAACGAGCAGTACTTC,CASSLSLATAPENEQYF
-,-,TRBJ2-2,TRBV10-2,TGCGCCAGCAGTTTCAGGGCGAACACCGGGGAGCTGTTTTTT,CASSFRANTGELFF
-,-,TRBJ1-1,TRBV3-1/TRBV3-2,TGTGCCAGCAGCCACAGGAACACTGAAGCTTTCTTT,CASSHRNTEAFF
TRBD1,-,TRBJ2-1,TRBV6-5,TGTGCCAGCAGGCCGGGACAGATATCCTACAATGAGCAGTTCTTC,CASRPGQISYNEQFF
TRBD2,-,TRBJ2-2,TRBV9,TGTGCCAGCAGCGAAGTTAGCGGGGGGACCGGGGAGCTGTTTTTT,CASSEVSGGTGELFF
TRBD1,-,TRBJ2-2,TRBV25-1,TGTGCCAGCAGCTCGGACAGGGGGAAACGGGAGCTGTTTTTT,CASSSDRGKRELFF
-,-,TRBJ1-4,TRBV12-2,TGTGCAAGTCGCTTCCGATCAGGGAGGGAAAAACTGTTTTTT,CASRFRSGREKLFF
-,-,TRBJ1-5,TRBV11-2,TGTGCCAGCAGCGACGCCAGGCAGCCCCAGCATTTT,CASSDARQPQHF
TRBD1,-,TRBJ2-7,TRBV28,TGTGCCAGCAGTTTAGTGACAGGGATCATCTACGAGCAGTACTTC,CASSLVTGIIYEQYF
TRBD2,-,TRBJ2-1,TRBV5-8,TGTGCCAGCAGCTTGTTGTACAGCGGGGGCACCAATGAGCAGTTCTTC,CASSLLYSGGTNEQFF
TRBD1,-,TRBJ2-5,TRBV6-6,TGTGCCAGCAGTTACTCGGGACAGGTGTTGCAAGAGACCCAGTACTTC,CASSYSGQVLQETQYF
TRBD1,-,TRBJ2-7,TRBV4-1,TGCGCCAGCAGCCGGAGGACAGGGGTCCTCGAGCAGTACTTC,CASSRRTGVLEQYF
TRBD1,-,TRBJ2-7,TRBV13,TGTGCCAGCAGCTTCCAGTCCTACAGGGGGCGTTCCTACGAGCAGTACTTC,CASSFQSYRGRSYEQYF
-,-,TRBJ2-3,TRBV19,TGTGCCAGTAGTATAGGGCGCGGTACGCAGTATTTT,CASSIGRGTQYF
TRBD1,-,TRBJ1-5,TRBV28,TGTGCCAGCAGTTGGTGGGGACAGGGGACCAATCAGCCCCAGCATTTT,CASSWWGQGTNQPQHF
-,-,TRBJ1-2,TRBV19,TGTGCCAGTAGTATAGCGGAACTTGACTACTATGGCTACACCTTC,CASSIAELDYYGYTF
-,few,TRBJ2-3,TRBV4-1,TGCGCCAGCAGCCCGGACGGTGGGGCCAGAGATACGCAGTATTTT,CASSPDGGARDTQYF